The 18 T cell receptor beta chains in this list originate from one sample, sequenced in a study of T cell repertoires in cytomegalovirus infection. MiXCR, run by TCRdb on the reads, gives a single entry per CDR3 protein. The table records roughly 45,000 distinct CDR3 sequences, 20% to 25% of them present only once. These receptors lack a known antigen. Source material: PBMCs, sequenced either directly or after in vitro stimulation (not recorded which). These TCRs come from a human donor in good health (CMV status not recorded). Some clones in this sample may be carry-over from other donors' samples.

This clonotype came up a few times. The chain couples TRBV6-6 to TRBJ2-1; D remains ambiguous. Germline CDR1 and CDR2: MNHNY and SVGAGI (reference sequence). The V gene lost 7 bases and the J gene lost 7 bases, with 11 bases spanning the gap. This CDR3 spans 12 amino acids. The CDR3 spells CASNTGLNEQFF. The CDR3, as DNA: TGTGCCAGCAACACGGGTTTGAATGAGCAGTTCTTC.

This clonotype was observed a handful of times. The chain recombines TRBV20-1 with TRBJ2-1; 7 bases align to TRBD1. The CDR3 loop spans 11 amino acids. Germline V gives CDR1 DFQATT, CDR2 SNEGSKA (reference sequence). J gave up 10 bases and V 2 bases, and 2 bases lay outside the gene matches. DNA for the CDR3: TGCAGTGCTAGAACAGGGGACGAGCAGTTCTTC. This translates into CSARTGDEQFF.

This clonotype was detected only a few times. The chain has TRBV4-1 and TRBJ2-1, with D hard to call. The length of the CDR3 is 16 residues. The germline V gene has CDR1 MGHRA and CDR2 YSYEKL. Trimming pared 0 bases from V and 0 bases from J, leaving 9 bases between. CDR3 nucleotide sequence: TGCGCCAGCAGCCAAGACCAGATGAGCTCCTACAATGAGCAGTTCTTC. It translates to CASSQDQMSSYNEQFF.

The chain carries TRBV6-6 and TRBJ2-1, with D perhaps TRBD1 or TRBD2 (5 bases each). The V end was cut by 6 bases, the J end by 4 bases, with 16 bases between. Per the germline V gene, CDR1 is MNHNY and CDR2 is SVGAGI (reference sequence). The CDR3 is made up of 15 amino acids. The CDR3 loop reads CASSGAVGSYNEQFF. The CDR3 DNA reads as TGTGCCAGCAGCGGGGCGGTTGGGTCTTACAATGAGCAGTTCTTC.

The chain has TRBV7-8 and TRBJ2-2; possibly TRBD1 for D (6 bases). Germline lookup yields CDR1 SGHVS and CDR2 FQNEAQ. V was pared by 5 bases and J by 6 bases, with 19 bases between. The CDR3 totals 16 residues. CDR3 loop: CASSPHPGGVAGELFF. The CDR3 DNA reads TGTGCCAGCAGCCCCCATCCTGGGGGCGTCGCCGGGGAGCTGTTTTTT.

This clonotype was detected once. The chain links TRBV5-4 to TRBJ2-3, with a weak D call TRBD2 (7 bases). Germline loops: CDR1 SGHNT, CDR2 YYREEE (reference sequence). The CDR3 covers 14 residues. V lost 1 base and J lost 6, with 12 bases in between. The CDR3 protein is CASSLRGAPDTQYF. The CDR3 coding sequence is TGTGCCAGCAGCTTGCGGGGGGCCCCCGATACGCAGTATTTT.

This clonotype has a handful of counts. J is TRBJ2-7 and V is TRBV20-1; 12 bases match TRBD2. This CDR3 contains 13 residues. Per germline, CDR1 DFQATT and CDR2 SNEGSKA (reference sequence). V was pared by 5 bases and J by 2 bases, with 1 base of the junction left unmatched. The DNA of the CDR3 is TGCAGTGCTCCTAGCGGGGGGGCCTACGAGCAGTACTTC. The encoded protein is CSAPSGGAYEQYF.

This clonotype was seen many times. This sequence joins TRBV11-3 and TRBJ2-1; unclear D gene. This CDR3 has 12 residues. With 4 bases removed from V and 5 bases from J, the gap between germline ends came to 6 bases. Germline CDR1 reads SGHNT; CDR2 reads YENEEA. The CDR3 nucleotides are TGTGCCAGCAGCTCGTGGAACAATGAGCAGTTCTTC. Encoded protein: CASSSWNNEQFF.

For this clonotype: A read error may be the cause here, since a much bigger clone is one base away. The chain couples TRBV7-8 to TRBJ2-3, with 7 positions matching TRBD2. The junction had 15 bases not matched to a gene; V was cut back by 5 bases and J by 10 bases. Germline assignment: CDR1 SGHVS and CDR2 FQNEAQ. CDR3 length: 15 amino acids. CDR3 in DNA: TGTGCCAGCAGCCGGCTAGCGGACCAAAAGGTTGCGCAGTATTTT. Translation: CASSRLADQKVAQYF.

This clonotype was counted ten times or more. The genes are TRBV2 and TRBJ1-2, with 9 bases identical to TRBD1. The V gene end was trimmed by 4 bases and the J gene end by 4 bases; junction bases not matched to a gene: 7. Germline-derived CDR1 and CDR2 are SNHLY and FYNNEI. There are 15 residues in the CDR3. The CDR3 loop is CASSGYRGHSYGYTF. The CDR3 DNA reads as TGTGCCAGCAGTGGCTACAGGGGGCATTCCTATGGCTACACCTTC.

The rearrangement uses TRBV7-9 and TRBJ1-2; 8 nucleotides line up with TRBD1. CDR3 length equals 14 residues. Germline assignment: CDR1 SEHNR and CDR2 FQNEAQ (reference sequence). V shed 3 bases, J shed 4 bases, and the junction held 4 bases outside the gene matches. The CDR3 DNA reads TGTGCCAGCAGCTTTTCCGGACAGGGCTATGGCTACACCTTC. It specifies CASSFSGQGYGYTF.

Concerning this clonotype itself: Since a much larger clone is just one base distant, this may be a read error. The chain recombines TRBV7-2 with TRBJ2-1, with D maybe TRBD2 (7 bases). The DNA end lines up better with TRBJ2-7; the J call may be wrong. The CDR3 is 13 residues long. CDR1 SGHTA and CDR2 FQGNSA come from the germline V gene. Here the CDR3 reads CASLNPPGGAQYF. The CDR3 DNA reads TGTGCCAGCCTAAATCCCCCGGGGGGCGCGCAGTACTTC.

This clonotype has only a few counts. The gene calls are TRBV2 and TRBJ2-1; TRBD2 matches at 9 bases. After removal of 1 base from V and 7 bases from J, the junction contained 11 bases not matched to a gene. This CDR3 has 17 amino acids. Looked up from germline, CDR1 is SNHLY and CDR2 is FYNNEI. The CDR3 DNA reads TGTGCCAGCAGTGAAGGGAGGCGGCTAGCGGGGTTGAATGAGCAGTTCTTC. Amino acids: CASSEGRRLAGLNEQFF.

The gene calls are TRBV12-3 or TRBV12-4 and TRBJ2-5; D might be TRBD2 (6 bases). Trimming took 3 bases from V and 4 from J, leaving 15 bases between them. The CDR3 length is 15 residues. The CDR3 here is CASSLTALGGETQYF. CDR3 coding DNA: TGTGCCAGCAGTTTGACAGCCCTGGGAGGAGAGACCCAGTACTTC.

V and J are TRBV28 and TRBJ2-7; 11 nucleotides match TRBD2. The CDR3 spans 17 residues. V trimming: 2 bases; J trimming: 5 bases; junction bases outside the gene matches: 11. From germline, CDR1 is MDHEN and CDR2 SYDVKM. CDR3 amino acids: CASSLPTLAGAINEQYF. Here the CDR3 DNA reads TGTGCCAGCAGTTTACCTACACTAGCGGGGGCCATAAACGAGCAGTACTTC.

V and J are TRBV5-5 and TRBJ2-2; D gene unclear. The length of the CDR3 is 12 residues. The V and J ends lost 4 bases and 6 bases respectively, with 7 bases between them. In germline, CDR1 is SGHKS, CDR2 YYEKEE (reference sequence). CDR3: CASSPRSGELFF. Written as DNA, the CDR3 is TGTGCCAGCAGCCCACGATCCGGGGAGCTGTTTTTT.

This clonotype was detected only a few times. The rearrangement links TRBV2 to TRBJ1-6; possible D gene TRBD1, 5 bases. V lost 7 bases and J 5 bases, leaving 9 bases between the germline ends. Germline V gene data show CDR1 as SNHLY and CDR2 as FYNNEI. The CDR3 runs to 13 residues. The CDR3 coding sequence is TGTGCCAGCAACAGGTTGGATAATTCACCCCTCCACTTT. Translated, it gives CASNRLDNSPLHF.

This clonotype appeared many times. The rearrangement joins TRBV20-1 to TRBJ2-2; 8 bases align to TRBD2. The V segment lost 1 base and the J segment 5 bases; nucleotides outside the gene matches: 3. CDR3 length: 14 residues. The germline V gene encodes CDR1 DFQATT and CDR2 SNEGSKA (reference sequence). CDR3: CSARGGGRTGELFF. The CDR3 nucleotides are TGCAGTGCTAGAGGAGGCGGGAGGACCGGGGAGCTGTTTTTT.